These 27 T cell receptor beta chains were all obtained from the same sample, sequenced in a study of blood T cell repertoires in COVID-19. The protocol was immunoSEQ multiplex PCR, while the TCRdb copy is restricted to in-frame clones and leaves out a portion. This sample has 150,000 to 200,000 clones, with 85% found just once. Sequenced material: peripheral blood. The receptors derive from a human donor with acute or convalescent COVID-19. The donor label of this sample is uncertain.

This clone appeared a single time. The V gene is TRBV29-1, the J gene TRBJ1-4, with D tentatively TRBD1 (6 bases). The CDR3 extends over 12 amino acids. Germline V gene lookup returns CDR1 SQVTM and CDR2 ANQGSEA. Trimming shortened V by 4 bases and J by 8 bases, and 11 bases separated the two germline ends. CDR3 sequence reads: CSVAGADEKLFF. The CDR3 nucleotides read TGCAGCGTTGCAGGGGCGGACGAAAAACTGTTTTTT.

This clone was observed once. The chain links TRBV5-1 to TRBJ1-1; maybe TRBD1 (5 bases). With 4 bases removed from V and 1 base from J, the gap between germline ends came to 8 bases. CDR1 is SGHRS and CDR2 is YFSETQ in the germline V gene. CDR3 length equals 13 residues. The CDR3 loop reads CASSVQENTEAFF. Here the CDR3 DNA reads TGCGCCAGCAGCGTACAGGAGAACACTGAAGCTTTCTTT. The full variable domain, its missing parts supplied by reference TRBV5-1 and TRBJ1-1, is KAGVTQTPRYLIKTRGQQVTLSCSPISGHRSVSWYQQTPGQGLQFLFEYFSETQRNKGNFPGRFSGRQFSNSRSEMNVSTLELGDSALYLCASSVQENTEAFFGQGTRLTVV.

The J gene is TRBJ1-1, the V gene TRBV14; D is undetermined. This CDR3 is built from 16 residues. Trimming took off 0 bases at V and 4 bases at J, with 15 bases between the two ends. From germline, CDR1 is SGHDN and CDR2 FVKESK. CDR3 in DNA: TGTGCCAGCAGCCAAGATCTTCCGCGAGTTAGCACTGAAGCTTTCTTT. Amino acid sequence: CASSQDLPRVSTEAFF.

The genes are TRBV6-6 and TRBJ1-1, with D uncertain. CDR1 and CDR2 (germline): MNHNY, SVGAGI (reference sequence). Trimming took 0 bases from V and 2 from J, leaving 13 bases between them. CDR3 length: 16 residues. The CDR3 spells CASSYSRASSNTEAFF. The CDR3 nucleotides read TGTGCCAGCAGTTACTCGCGGGCCTCTTCAAACACTGAAGCTTTCTTT.

This clone was observed a handful of times. J is TRBJ1-2 and V is TRBV5-4; TRBD1 aligns across 8 bases. CDR1 SGHNT and CDR2 YYREEE come from the germline V gene (reference sequence). J was trimmed by 7 bases and V by 2 bases; bases with no gene match: 22. CDR3 length: 19 residues. This CDR3 is CASSFGAPLQGGGVTGYTF. The CDR3 DNA sequence: TGTGCCAGCAGCTTTGGGGCCCCTTTACAGGGGGGTGGAGTAACTGGCTACACCTTC.

This chain joins TRBV7-2 and TRBJ1-5; tentative D call: TRBD1 (5 bases). Germline values: CDR1 SGHTA, CDR2 FQGNSA. Trimming removed 5 bases at V and 1 base at J, with 12 bases between. CDR3 length equals 15 residues. In DNA, the CDR3 is TGTGCCAGCAGCGCCGCCGGGGGGAGCAATCAGCCCCAGCATTTT. This encodes CASSAAGGSNQPQHF.

This chain uses TRBV27 with TRBJ1-1, with D perhaps matching TRBD1 (6 bases). The CDR3 extends over 17 amino acids. The germline gives CDR1 MNHEY, CDR2 SMNVEV (reference sequence). The V end lost 2 bases, the J end lost 5 bases, and 21 bases lay between the germline ends. This chain's CDR3 is CASSLRSNRVVNTEAFF. The CDR3 DNA follows: TGTGCCAGCAGTTTACGATCAAACAGGGTTGTAAATACTGAAGCTTTCTTT.

The CDR3 region is CASSPLDLAGGTDTQYF. CDR3 nucleotides: TGTGCCAGCTCACCACTGGATCTAGCGGGGGGCACAGATACGCAGTATTTT. This chain connects TRBV18 to TRBJ2-3, with 10 bases matching TRBD2. The trim removed 1 base at V and 1 base at J, leaving 5 bases unmatched. The CDR3 is made up of 17 amino acids. Germline V lookup: CDR1 KGHSH, CDR2 LQKENI.

The gene calls are TRBV3-1 (or the pseudogene TRBV3-2) and TRBJ1-4; D may be TRBD1 (6 bases). The V and J ends lost 4 bases and 0 bases respectively, with 9 bases between them. This CDR3 region has 15 residues. Germline V gene data show CDR1 as LGHDT and CDR2 as YNNKEL (reference sequence). CDR3 region: CASSRRTATNEKLFF. The CDR3 DNA follows: TGTGCCAGCAGCCGACGGACAGCAACTAATGAAAAACTGTTTTTT.

The chain carries TRBV6-5 and TRBJ1-6, with TRBD1 matching over 9 bases. The CDR3 is 16 residues long. J gave up 7 bases and V 2 bases, and 6 bases lay outside the gene matches. The germline V gene encodes CDR1 MNHEY and CDR2 SVGAGI. The CDR3 coding sequence is TGTGCCAGCAGTTACCTTCCGGACAGGGGAAATTCACCCCTCCACTTT. It encodes CASSYLPDRGNSPLHF.

The chain has TRBV18 and TRBJ1-2, with D uncertain. The CDR3 extends over 15 amino acids. Looked up from germline, CDR1 is KGHSH and CDR2 is LQKENI. Trimming stripped 0 bases from V and 8 bases from J, with 16 bases between. The CDR3 sequence: CASSPPEGDFAGYTF. CDR3 in DNA: TGTGCCAGCTCACCACCGGAGGGAGACTTTGCCGGCTACACCTTC. Using reference TRBV18 and TRBJ1-2 for the parts outside the CDR3, the full variable domain is NAGVMQNPRHLVRRRGQEARLRCSPMKGHSHVYWYRQLPEEGLKFMVYLQKENIIDESGMPKERFSAEFPKEGPSILRIQQVVRGDSAAYFCASSPPEGDFAGYTFGSGTRLTVV.

The chain employs TRBV7-2 and TRBJ2-3; 9 bases match TRBD1. The CDR3 spans 16 residues. Germline values: CDR1 SGHTA, CDR2 FQGNSA. Unmatched junction bases numbered 8, after V lost 5 bases and J lost 2 bases. The CDR3 DNA follows: TGTGCCAGCAGCATGGACAGGGGTCTTGCCACAGATACGCAGTATTTT. This sequence encodes CASSMDRGLATDTQYF. Supplemented by reference TRBV7-2 and TRBJ2-3, the full variable domain reads GAGVSQSPSNKVTEKGKDVELRCDPISGHTALYWYRQSLGQGLEFLIYFQGNSAPDKSGLPSDRFSAERTGGSVSTLTIQRTQQEDSAVYLCASSMDRGLATDTQYFGPGTRLTVL.

The CDR3 coding sequence is TGTGCCAGCAGCGGGGCCAGGGGAAATAATGAAAAACTGTTTTTT. Its protein product is CASSGARGNNEKLFF. This chain uses TRBV28 with TRBJ1-4; tentative D call: TRBD1 (6 bases). The CDR3 is 15 amino acids. CDR1 MDHEN and CDR2 SYDVKM come from the germline V gene. Between the trimmed V and J ends, which lost 6 bases and 4 bases, there was a span of 15 bases.

This clone was observed a few times. The chain joins TRBV5-4 to TRBJ2-3, with TRBD2 matching over 9 bases. Germline V gives CDR1 SGHNT, CDR2 YYREEE (reference sequence). V was clipped by 4 bases and J by 0 bases; unmatched bases: 9. The CDR3 runs to 17 residues. The CDR3 loop reads CASSGGAGGLSTDTQYF. The CDR3 nucleotides read TGTGCCAGCAGCGGTGGAGCGGGGGGACTAAGCACAGATACGCAGTATTTT.

The rearrangement joins TRBV7-8 to TRBJ2-2, with 11 bases that match TRBD1. V lost 5 bases, J lost 6 bases, and 8 bases stayed unmatched. The CDR3 spans 16 residues. From germline, CDR1 is SGHVS and CDR2 FQNEAQ. In nucleotides, the CDR3 is TGTGCCAGCAGCCCCGGACAGGGGGCCCTCCCCGGGGAGCTGTTTTTT. Translating it yields CASSPGQGALPGELFF.

This chain links TRBV7-9 with TRBJ2-1; no definite D call. CDR1 and CDR2 from the germline V gene are SEHNR and FQNEAQ (reference sequence). The CDR3 spans 16 residues. Deletions cut 1 base from V and 4 bases from J, with 14 bases between. CDR3 loop: CASSLDSWQVYNEQFF. In nucleotides, the CDR3 is TGTGCCAGCAGCTTAGATTCTTGGCAGGTTTACAATGAGCAGTTCTTC.

This clone was seen just once. The J gene is TRBJ2-1, the V gene TRBV18; perhaps TRBD1 as D (6 bases). The V and J ends lost 1 base and 6 bases respectively, with 22 bases between them. Germline CDR1 reads KGHSH; CDR2 reads LQKENI. This CDR3 contains 18 residues. The DNA of the CDR3 is TGTGCCAGCTCACCACAGGAAACAGGGAAGATACGGATCAATGAGCAGTTCTTC. Protein sequence: CASSPQETGKIRINEQFF.

The chain couples TRBV15 to TRBJ1-4; D call uncertain. Germline V CDR1 and CDR2: LNHNV, YYDKDF (reference sequence). There are 15 residues in the CDR3. V dropped 0 bases and J dropped 0 bases, with 5 bases sitting between them. CDR3 coding DNA: TGTGCCACCAGCAGAGACACTGCAACTAATGAAAAACTGTTTTTT. Translating gives CATSRDTATNEKLFF.

The chain links TRBV7-3 to TRBJ1-2, with 10 positions matching TRBD1. V dropped 5 bases and J dropped 7; count of bases not matched to a gene: 7. CDR1 and CDR2 from the germline V gene are SGHTA and FQGTGA. The CDR3 is 14 amino acids. The CDR3 reads CASSARQGAGGYTF. In nucleotides, the CDR3 is TGTGCCAGCAGCGCCCGACAGGGGGCCGGTGGCTACACCTTC. The full variable domain, in which reference TRBV7-3 and TRBJ1-2 provide the parts outside the CDR3, is GAGVSQTPSNKVTEKGKYVELRCDPISGHTALYWYRQSLGQGPEFLIYFQGTGAADDSGLPNDRFFAVRPEGSVSTLKIQRTERGDSAVYLCASSARQGAGGYTFGSGTRLTVV.

The chain links TRBV10-3 to TRBJ1-2; tentative D call: TRBD1 (6 bases). Trimming left V 7 bases short and J 7 bases short, with 31 bases between. The CDR3 has 18 residues. Germline CDR1 ENHRY, CDR2 SYGVKD. CDR3 sequence: CAIMQDGQLGEKRRGYTF. CDR3 sequence (DNA): TGTGCCATCATGCAGGATGGACAGTTAGGGGAGAAAAGACGTGGCTACACCTTC.

The chain couples TRBV6-6 to TRBJ1-1; D perhaps matches TRBD1 (6 bases). The germline V gene has CDR1 MNHNY and CDR2 SVGAGI (reference sequence). The CDR3 loop spans 14 amino acids. Trimming cost V 6 bases and J 3 bases, with 14 bases left between them. CDR3 protein: CASRQGNQYTEAFF. The CDR3 DNA reads as TGTGCCAGCAGACAGGGAAACCAGTACACTGAAGCTTTCTTT.

The sample holds one count of this clone. The V call is TRBV6-5, the J call TRBJ1-2; TRBD1 aligns across 10 bases. The CDR3 length is 15 residues. CDR1 and CDR2 from the germline V gene are MNHEY and SVGAGI. After removal of 3 bases from V and 7 bases from J, the junction contained 8 bases not matched to a gene. The CDR3 here is CASSYRDRGPFGYTF. In DNA, the CDR3 is TGTGCCAGCAGTTATAGGGACAGGGGCCCTTTTGGCTACACCTTC.

This chain connects TRBV5-1 to TRBJ2-7; TRBD1 is a possible D gene (5 bases). This CDR3 comprises 12 residues. CDR1 SGHRS and CDR2 YFSETQ come from the germline V gene. V lost 5 bases and J 4 bases, leaving 10 bases between the germline ends. CDR3 sequence reads: CASRGVEYEQYF. The CDR3 nucleotides are TGCGCCAGCAGAGGGGTGGAGTACGAGCAGTACTTC.

This chain connects TRBV5-1 to TRBJ1-5; the match to TRBD1 covers 7 bases. Germline loops: CDR1 SGHRS, CDR2 YFSETQ. This CDR3 comprises 15 residues. Trimming took 5 bases from V and 1 from J; bases not matched to a gene: 6. CDR3 region: CASSRTGVSNQPQHF. The CDR3 region has the DNA TGCGCCAGCAGTCGGACAGGAGTCAGCAATCAGCCCCAGCATTTT.

The chain employs TRBV30 and TRBJ2-3; D ambiguous. The V and J ends lost 1 base and 7 bases respectively, with 6 bases between them. This CDR3 is built from 11 residues. CDR1 and CDR2 from the germline V gene are GTSNPN and SVGIG (reference sequence). The CDR3 DNA is TGTGCCTGGAGTGAACAAAATACGCAGTATTTT. This gives the protein CAWSEQNTQYF.

The sample holds a few counts of this clone. V usage is TRBV5-4 and J usage is TRBJ2-1; 11 bases map to TRBD2. Germline V gene sequence: CDR1 SGHNT, CDR2 YYREEE (reference sequence). The CDR3 consists of 15 residues. V trimming: 0 bases; J trimming: 7 bases; junction bases outside the gene matches: 3. The CDR3 loop is CASSLASGGLNEQFF. The CDR3 DNA is TGTGCCAGCAGCTTGGCTAGCGGGGGGCTTAATGAGCAGTTCTTC.

This chain uses TRBV11-2 with TRBJ2-7; 8 positions agree with TRBD1. V lost 4 bases and J lost 1; bases outside the gene matches: 6. Germline V gene sequence: CDR1 SGHAT, CDR2 FQNNGV. CDR3 length: 15 residues. The CDR3 sequence: CASSSQGAKSYEQYF. Here the CDR3 DNA reads TGTGCCAGCAGCTCCCAGGGGGCGAAATCCTACGAGCAGTACTTC.